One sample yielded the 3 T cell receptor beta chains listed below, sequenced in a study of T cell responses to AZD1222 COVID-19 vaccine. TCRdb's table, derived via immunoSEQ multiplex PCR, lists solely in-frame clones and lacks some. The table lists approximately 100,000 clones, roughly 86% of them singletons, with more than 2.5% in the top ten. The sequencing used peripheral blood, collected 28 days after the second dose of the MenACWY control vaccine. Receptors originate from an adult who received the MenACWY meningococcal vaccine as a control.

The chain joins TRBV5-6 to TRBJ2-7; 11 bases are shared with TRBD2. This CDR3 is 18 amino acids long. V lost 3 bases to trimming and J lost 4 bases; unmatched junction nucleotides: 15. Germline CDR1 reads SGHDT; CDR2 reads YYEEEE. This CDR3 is CASSSRSSSGGRPYEQYF. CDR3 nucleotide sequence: TGTGCCAGCAGCTCCCGATCGTCTAGCGGGGGGCGACCATACGAGCAGTACTTC.

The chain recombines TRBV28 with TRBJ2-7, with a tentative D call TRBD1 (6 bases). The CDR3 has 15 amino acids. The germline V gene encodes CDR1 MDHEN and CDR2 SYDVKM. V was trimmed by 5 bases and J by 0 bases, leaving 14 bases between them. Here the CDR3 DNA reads TGTGCCAGCAGTACAACGGGACACCCCTCCTACGAGCAGTACTTC. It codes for CASSTTGHPSYEQYF.

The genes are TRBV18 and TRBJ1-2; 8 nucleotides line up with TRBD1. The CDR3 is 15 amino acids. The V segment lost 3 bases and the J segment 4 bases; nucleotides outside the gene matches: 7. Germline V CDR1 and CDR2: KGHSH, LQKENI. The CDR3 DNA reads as TGTGCCAGCTCACCGCAGGGGGCGAGTGGCTATGGCTACACCTTC. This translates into CASSPQGASGYGYTF.